The 10 T cell receptor beta chains below come from one sample, sequenced in a study of control samples from healthy donors and cancer patients (dated by TCRdb to the early 2020s). The method was the immunoSEQ multiplex PCR assay. Not all clones reach the TCRdb copy of this immuneACCESS table, which keeps in-frame sequences only. Checked studies attribute under half of the gap to unresolved V genes and leave the rest unexplained. This sample lists 400,000 to 500,000 clones; around 90% were detected once. 6% to 7% of the sample rests with the top ten. Sequencing was carried out using PBMCs. The origin of the receptors is a man in his forties with head and neck cancer.

The rearrangement links TRBV9 to TRBJ2-7; D is unresolved. Between the trimmed V and J ends, which lost 4 bases and 7 bases, there was a span of 15 bases. The CDR3 extends over 13 amino acids. Germline V lookup: CDR1 SGDLS, CDR2 YYNGEE. The CDR3 nucleotides read TGTGCCAGCAGCTTCACCGTGGGCTCAGAGCAGTACTTC. It yields the protein CASSFTVGSEQYF.

The gene calls are TRBV3-1 (or the pseudogene TRBV3-2) and TRBJ2-2; 9 bases agree with TRBD1. The V gene's germline CDR1 is LGHDT and CDR2 YNNKEL (reference sequence). V lost 2 bases and J lost 6; bases outside the gene matches: 4. This CDR3 region has 15 residues. The CDR3 nucleotides are TGTGCCAGCAGCCAACGGGACAGGGCGGCCGGGGAGCTGTTTTTT. Translating gives CASSQRDRAAGELFF.

J is TRBJ1-3 and V is TRBV4-2; D possibly corresponds to TRBD1 (5 bases). Trimming took 3 bases from V and 0 from J, leaving 12 bases between them. This CDR3 is built from 16 residues. Germline CDR1 reads LGHNA; CDR2 reads YNFKEQ. This CDR3 reads CASSQRTRSSGNTIYF. Here the CDR3 DNA reads TGTGCCAGCAGCCAGAGGACACGATCCTCTGGAAACACCATATATTTT.

The chain links TRBV7-8 to TRBJ1-2; D unclear. The V and J ends lost 5 bases and 7 bases respectively, with 14 bases between them. Germline CDR1 and CDR2: SGHVS and FQNEAQ. This CDR3 region has 13 residues. The CDR3 is CASSLRKDGGYTF. The CDR3 region has the DNA TGTGCCAGCAGCCTAAGAAAGGATGGTGGCTACACCTTC.

The rearrangement uses TRBV6-6 and TRBJ2-7; D is unclear. V lost 7 bases, J lost 0 bases, and 16 bases lay in between. Germline CDR1 reads MNHNY; CDR2 reads SVGAGI (reference sequence). The CDR3 runs 15 residues. As DNA, the CDR3 is TGTGCCAGCAACAACCCTCGGGCTAGCTCCTACGAGCAGTACTTC. Translated: CASNNPRASSYEQYF.

The CDR3 region has the DNA TGTGCCAGCACGACAGGGAATGAGCAGTTCTTC. Translation gives CASTTGNEQFF. This sequence joins TRBV7-9 and TRBJ2-1, with 7 positions matching TRBD1. V dropped 7 bases and J dropped 7; count of bases not matched to a gene: 1. The CDR3 loop spans 11 amino acids. Germline assignment: CDR1 SEHNR and CDR2 FQNEAQ (reference sequence). The full variable domain, in which reference TRBV7-9 and TRBJ2-1 provide the parts outside the CDR3, is DTGVSQNPRHKITKRGQNVTFRCDPISEHNRLYWYRQTLGQGPEFLTYFQNEAQLEKSRLLSDRFSAERPKGSFSTLEIQRTEQGDSAMYLCASTTGNEQFFGPGTRLTVL.

V is TRBV3-1 (or the pseudogene TRBV3-2) and J is TRBJ2-4; 8 bases map to TRBD2. CDR1 is LGHDT, CDR2 YNNKEL, per germline (reference sequence). With V trimmed by 0 bases and J by 2 bases, 6 bases remained unmatched. The CDR3 is made up of 17 amino acids. The CDR3 protein is CASSQETGGASKNIQYF. The CDR3 DNA is TGTGCCAGCAGCCAAGAGACCGGGGGGGCATCCAAAAACATTCAGTACTTC.

This clone was detected only a few times. Different DNA sequences within this sample yield the same CDR3. This chain uses TRBV30 with TRBJ1-5, with 8 bases matching TRBD1. The CDR3 totals 13 residues. The germline CDR1 and CDR2 sequences are GTSNPN and SVGIG (reference sequence). J lost 6 bases, V lost 0 bases, and 1 base had no gene match. The CDR3 DNA reads as TGTGCCTGGAGTGTACAGGGGGGTCAGCCCCAGCATTTT. Its translation is CAWSVQGGQPQHF.

V and J are TRBV5-1 and TRBJ2-3, with TRBD1 identical over 10 bases. CDR1 and CDR2 (germline): SGHRS, YFSETQ. Unmatched junction bases numbered 7, after V lost 4 bases and J lost 2 bases. CDR3 length: 16 amino acids. The CDR3: CASSGTGTGVTDTQYF. In DNA form, the CDR3 reads TGCGCCAGCAGCGGTACCGGGACAGGGGTCACAGATACGCAGTATTTT.

The J gene is TRBJ2-3, the V gene TRBV4-2; D is ambiguous. Germline V gene lookup returns CDR1 LGHNA and CDR2 YNFKEQ. The CDR3 spans 16 residues. V was shortened by 0 bases and J by 0 bases, with 10 bases between the two germline ends. In nucleotides, the CDR3 is TGTGCCAGCAGCCAAGATTACGCCACTAGCACAGATACGCAGTATTTT. Translated, it gives CASSQDYATSTDTQYF.